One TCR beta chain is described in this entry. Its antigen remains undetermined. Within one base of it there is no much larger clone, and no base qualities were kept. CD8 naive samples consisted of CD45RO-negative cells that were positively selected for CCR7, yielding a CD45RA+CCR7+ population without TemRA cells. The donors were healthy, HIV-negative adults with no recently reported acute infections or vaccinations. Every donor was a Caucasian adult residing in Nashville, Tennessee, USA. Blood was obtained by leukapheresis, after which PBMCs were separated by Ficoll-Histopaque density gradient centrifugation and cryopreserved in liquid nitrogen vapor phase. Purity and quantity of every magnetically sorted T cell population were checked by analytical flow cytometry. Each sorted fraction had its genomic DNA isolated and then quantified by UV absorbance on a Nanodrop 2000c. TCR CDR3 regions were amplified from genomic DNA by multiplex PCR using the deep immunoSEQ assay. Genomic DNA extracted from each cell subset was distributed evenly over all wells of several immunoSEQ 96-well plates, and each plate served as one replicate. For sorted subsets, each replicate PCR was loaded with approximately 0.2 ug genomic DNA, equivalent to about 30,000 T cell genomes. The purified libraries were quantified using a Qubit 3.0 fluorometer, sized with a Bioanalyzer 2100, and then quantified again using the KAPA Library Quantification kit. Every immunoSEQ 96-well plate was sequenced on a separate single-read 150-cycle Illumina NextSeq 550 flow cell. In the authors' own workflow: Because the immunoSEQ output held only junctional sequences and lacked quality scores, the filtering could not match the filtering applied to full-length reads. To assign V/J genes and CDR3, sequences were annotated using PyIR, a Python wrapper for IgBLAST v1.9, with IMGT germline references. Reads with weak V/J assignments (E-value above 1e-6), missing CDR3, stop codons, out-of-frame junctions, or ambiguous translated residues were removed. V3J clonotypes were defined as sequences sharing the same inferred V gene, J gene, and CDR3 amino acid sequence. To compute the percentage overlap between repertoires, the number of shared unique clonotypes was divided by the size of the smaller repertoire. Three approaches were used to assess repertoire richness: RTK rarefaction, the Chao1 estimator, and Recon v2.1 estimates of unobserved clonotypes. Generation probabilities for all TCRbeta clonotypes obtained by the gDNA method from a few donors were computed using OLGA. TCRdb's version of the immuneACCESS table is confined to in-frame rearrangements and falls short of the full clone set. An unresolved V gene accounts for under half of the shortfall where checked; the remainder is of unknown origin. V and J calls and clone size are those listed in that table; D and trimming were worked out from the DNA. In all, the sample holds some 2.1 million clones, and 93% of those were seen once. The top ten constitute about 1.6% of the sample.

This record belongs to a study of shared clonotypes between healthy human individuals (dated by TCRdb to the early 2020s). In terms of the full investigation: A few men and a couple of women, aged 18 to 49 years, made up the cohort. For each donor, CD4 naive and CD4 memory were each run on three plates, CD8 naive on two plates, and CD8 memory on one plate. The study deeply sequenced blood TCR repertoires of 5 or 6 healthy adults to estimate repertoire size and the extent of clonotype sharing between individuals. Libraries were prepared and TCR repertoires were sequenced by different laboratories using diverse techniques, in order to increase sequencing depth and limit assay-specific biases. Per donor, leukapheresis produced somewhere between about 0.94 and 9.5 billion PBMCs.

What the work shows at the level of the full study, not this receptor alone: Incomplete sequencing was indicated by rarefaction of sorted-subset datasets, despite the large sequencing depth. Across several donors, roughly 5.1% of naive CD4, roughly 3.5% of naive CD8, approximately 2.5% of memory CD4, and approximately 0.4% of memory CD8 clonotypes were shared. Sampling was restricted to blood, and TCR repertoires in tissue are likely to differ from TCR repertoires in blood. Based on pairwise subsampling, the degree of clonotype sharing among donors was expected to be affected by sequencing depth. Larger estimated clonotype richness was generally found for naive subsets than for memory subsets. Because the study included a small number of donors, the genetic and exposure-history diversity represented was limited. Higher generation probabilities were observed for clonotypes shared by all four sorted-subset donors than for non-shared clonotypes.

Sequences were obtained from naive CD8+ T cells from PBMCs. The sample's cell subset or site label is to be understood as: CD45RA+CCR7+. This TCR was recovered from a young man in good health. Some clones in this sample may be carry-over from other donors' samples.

The CDR3 region has the sequence CASSWDRADTQYF. The sequenced DNA is TGCGCCAGCAGCTGGGACAGGGCAGATACGCAGTATTTT. This chain joins TRBV4-1 to TRBJ2-3, with TRBD1 identical over 9 junction bases. As encoded in the germline V gene, CDR1 is MGHRA while CDR2 is YSYEKL. The CDR3, cysteine through phenylalanine, is 13 amino acids long. The kept DNA is CDR3 alone, 39 bases in frame from the first base. Unmatched junction bases come to 1, with V trimmed by 5 bases and J by 4 bases.